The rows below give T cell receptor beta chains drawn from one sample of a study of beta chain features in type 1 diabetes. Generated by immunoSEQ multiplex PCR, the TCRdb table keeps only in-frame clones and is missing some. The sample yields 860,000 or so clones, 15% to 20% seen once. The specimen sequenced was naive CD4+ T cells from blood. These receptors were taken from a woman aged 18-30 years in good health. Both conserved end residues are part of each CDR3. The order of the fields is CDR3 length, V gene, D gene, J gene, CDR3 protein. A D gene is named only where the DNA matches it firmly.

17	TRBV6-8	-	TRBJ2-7	CASSPTGGLALTYEQYF
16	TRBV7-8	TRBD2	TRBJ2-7	CASSESRLAGGTEQYF
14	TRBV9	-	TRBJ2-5	CASSTAGREETQYF
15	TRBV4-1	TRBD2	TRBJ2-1	CASSPGTSNYNEQFF
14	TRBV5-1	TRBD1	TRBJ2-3	CASSLGQGWDTQYF
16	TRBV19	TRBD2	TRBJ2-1	CASSIDLAGPYNEQFF
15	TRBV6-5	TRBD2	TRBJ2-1	CASRGYAGGPNEQFF
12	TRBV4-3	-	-	CASSRVYNEQFF
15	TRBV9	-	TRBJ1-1	CASSVGWGLNTEAFF
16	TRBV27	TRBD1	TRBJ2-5	CAIPASGQGARETQYF
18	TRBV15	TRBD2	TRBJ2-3	CATRPGLAGGISTDTQYF
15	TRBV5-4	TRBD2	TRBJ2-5	CASSLASGRSETQYF
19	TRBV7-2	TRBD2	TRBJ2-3	CASGPRLAGAPGGADTQYF
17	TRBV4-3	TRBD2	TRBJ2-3	CASSQERSSGITDTQYF
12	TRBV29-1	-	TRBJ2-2	CSGTENTGELFF
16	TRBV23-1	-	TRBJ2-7	CASSQSSVREFNEQYF
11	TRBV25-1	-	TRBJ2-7	CASSEYYEQYF
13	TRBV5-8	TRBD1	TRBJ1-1	CASSRDRLTEAFF
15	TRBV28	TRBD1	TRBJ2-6	CASSSTGFGANVLTF
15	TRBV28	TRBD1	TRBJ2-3	CASSSPGQGANTQYF
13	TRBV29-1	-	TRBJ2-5	CSVRILTVETQYF
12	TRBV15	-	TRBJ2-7	CATSEGAYEQYF
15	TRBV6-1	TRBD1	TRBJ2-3	CASSIRDRTTDTQYF
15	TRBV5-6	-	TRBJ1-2	CASSLVGEGHYGYTF
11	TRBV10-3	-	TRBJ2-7	CAISGLAEQYF
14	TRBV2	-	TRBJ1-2	CASSDVIGPGGYTF
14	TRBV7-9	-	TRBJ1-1	CASSLGDVRTEAFF
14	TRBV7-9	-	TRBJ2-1	CASSGGGSYNEQFF
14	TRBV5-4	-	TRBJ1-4	CASAQGGTNEKLFF
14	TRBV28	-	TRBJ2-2	CASSLGTDTGELFF
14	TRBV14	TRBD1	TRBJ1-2	CASSQERTGSGYTF
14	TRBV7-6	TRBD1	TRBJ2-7	CASSRMDRAGEQYF
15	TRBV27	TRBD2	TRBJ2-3	CASSWGEGRADTQYF
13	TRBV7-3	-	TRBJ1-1	CASSFHMNTEAFF
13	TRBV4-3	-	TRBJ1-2	CANSQDQYGTHTF
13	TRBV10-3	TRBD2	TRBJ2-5	CAITRDYKETQYF
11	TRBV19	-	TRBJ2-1	CASVSYNEQFF
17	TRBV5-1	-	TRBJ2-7	CASSFLPGATHSYEQYF
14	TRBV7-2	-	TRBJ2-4	CASTSAGAKNIQYF
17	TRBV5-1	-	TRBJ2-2	CASRSRTNTLHAGELFF
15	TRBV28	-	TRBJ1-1	CASSTAGSVNTEAFF
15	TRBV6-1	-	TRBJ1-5	CASTVLQGNLQPQHF
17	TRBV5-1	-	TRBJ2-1	CASSLGSSGISYNEQFF
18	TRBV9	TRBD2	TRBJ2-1	CASSAGLAGSQGDNEQFF
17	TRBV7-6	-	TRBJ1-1	CASSLRQPGPTNTEAFF
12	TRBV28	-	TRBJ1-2	CASSLKGYGYTF
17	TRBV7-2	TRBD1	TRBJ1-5	CASSLAGTGVIGQPQHF
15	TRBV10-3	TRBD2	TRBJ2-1	CAISEAGVAYNEQFF
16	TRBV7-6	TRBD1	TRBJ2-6	CASSGYRGEGANVLTF
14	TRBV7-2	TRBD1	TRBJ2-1	CASSPQGSYNEQFF
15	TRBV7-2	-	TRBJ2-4	CASSLSWDAENIQYF
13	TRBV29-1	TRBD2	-	CSVGLAASYEQYF
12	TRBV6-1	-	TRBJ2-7	CASSEQSYEQYF
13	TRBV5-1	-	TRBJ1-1	CASSIRENTEAFF
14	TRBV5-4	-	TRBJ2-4	CASSPGSPAYIQYF
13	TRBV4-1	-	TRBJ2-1	CASSQVPTNEQFF
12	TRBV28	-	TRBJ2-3	CASSFPGIMQYF
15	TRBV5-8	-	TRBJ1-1	CASSFYPRRNTEAFF
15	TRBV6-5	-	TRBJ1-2	CASSYYLDRAYGYTF
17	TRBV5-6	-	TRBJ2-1	CASSLGKGTRDYNEQFF